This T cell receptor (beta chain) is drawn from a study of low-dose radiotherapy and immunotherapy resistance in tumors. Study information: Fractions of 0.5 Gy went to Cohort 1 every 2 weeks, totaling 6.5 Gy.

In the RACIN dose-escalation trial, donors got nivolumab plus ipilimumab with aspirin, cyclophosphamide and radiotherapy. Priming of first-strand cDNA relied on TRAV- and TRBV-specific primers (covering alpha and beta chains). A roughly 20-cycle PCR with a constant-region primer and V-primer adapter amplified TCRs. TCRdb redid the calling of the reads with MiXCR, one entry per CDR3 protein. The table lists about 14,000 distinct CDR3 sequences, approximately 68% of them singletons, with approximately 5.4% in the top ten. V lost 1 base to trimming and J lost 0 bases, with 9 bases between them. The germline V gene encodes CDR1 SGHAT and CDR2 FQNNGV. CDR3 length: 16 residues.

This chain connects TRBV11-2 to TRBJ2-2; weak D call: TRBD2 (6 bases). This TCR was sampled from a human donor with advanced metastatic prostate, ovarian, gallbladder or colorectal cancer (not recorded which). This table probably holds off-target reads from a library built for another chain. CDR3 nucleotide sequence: TGTGCCAGCAGCTTAGGGCGGGGCGCGAACACCGGGGAGCTGTTTTTT. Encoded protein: CASSLGRGANTGELFF.